The 6 T cell receptor beta chains in this list originate from one sample, sequenced in a study of post-analysis software for immune sequencing data. Study results and caveats: Patients showed TRBV5-6, TRBV5-1 and TRBV20-1 among a few TRBV segments more frequent than in controls.

These receptors have no known antigen. The library was made from cDNA and included unique molecular identifiers. From the PCR reads, TCRdb called clonotypes with MiXCR, one entry per CDR3 protein. The data hold around 250,000 distinct CDR3 sequences, with 35% to 40% observed a single time. The source material was blood. Receptor source: a girl under 18 with multiple sclerosis.

This clonotype was counted many times. The chain links TRBV9 to TRBJ2-5, with D perhaps TRBD1 or TRBD2 (5 bases each). The germline CDR1 and CDR2 sequences are SGDLS and YYNGEE. The V gene lost 0 bases and the J gene lost 5 bases, with 11 bases spanning the gap. The CDR3 totals 14 residues. Here the CDR3 DNA reads TGTGCCAGCAGCGTAGGGGACCCGCGGGAGACCCAGTACTTC. Residues: CASSVGDPRETQYF. Supplemented by reference TRBV9 and TRBJ2-5, the full variable domain reads DSGVTQTPKHLITATGQRVTLRCSPRSGDLSVYWYQQSLDQGLQFLIQYYNGEERAKGNILERFSAQQFPDLHSELNLSSLELGDSALYFCASSVGDPRETQYFGPGTRLLVL.

This clonotype was recorded many times. The chain is built from TRBV5-1 and TRBJ2-1; 8 bases align to TRBD2. The CDR3 has 15 amino acids. Trimming cost V 0 bases and J 2 bases; bases outside gene matches: 1. Germline CDR1 is SGHRS and CDR2 is YFSETQ. For the CDR3, the DNA is TGCGCCAGCAGCTTGGAAGCGGGGGCCTACAATGAGCAGTTCTTC. It encodes CASSLEAGAYNEQFF.

The genes are TRBV19 and TRBJ1-2; weak D call: TRBD1 (5 bases). The V end lost 3 bases, the J end lost 1 base, and 12 bases lay between the germline ends. The germline CDR1 and CDR2 sequences are LNHDA and SQIVND (reference sequence). This CDR3 has 15 residues. In DNA form, the CDR3 reads TGTGCCAGTAGTATGGGGGACCGGTATAACTATGGCTACACCTTC. Amino acids: CASSMGDRYNYGYTF.

This clonotype was picked up a small number of times. The chain links TRBV28 to TRBJ2-6; TRBD2 aligns across 7 bases. V shed 3 bases and J 0 bases; nucleotides not matched to a gene: 5. Germline assignment: CDR1 MDHEN and CDR2 SYDVKM. The CDR3 is 17 residues long. In nucleotides, the CDR3 is TGTGCCAGCAGTTTGACGGGGGGAGGCTCTGGGGCCAACGTCCTGACTTTC. Amino acids: CASSLTGGGSGANVLTF.

This rearrangement joins TRBV20-1 to TRBJ1-3; D is unclear. The V end was cut by 6 bases, the J end by 0 bases, with 12 bases between. Germline CDR1 is DFQATT and CDR2 is SNEGSKA (reference sequence). The CDR3 runs 14 residues. The CDR3 sequence is CSAQPLVSGNTIYF. CDR3 nucleotides: TGCAGTGCCCAGCCTTTAGTCTCTGGAAACACCATATATTTT.

This clonotype was detected a few times. Mismatch with germline at one junction end may stem from a read error. The chain couples TRBV11-2 to TRBJ2-7; 12 bases fit TRBD2. Per germline, CDR1 SGHAT and CDR2 FQNNGV. The CDR3 length is 16 residues. CDR3 in amino acids: CASSPRLAGDSYGQYF. For the CDR3, the DNA is TGTGCCAGCAGCCCAAGACTAGCGGGAGACTCCTACGGGCAGTACTTC.